This T cell receptor (beta chain) derives from a study of long-term antiretroviral therapy in people with HIV. Study outcomes and limitations: Even long-term ART left TRB diversity below transplant donor controls, despite gains. Those clones which expanded before ART made up the dominant part of the repertoire at all time points.

The V and J ends lost 4 bases and 4 bases, in that order; junction bases with no gene match: 6. CDR1 and CDR2 (germline): MDHEN, SYDVKM. The length of the CDR3 is 15 residues. Sampling of each donor yielded at least one pre-ART PBMC sample and at least two post-ART PBMC samples. Among participants with HIV, every one received treatment in the United States. Points on this clone: The antigen is undetermined.

Version v3.0 of the immunoSEQ assay ran at survey level. The table came from immunoSEQ multiplex PCR; TCRdb's copy has only in-frame clones and leaves some out. The sample lists about 28,000 clones; about 90% were seen once. The clonotype originates from a man over 45 with HIV. The sample in question was unsorted PBMCs, obtained 2 years after starting antiretroviral therapy. The chain recombines TRBV28 with TRBJ1-2, with 10 positions matching TRBD1. The CDR3 protein is CASSSPRTGGYGYTF. The CDR3 DNA reads TGTGCCAGCAGTTCCCCCCGGACAGGGGGCTATGGCTACACCTTC.